This TCR beta chain stems from a study of shared clonotypes between healthy human individuals. Findings and limits, study-wide: Naive subsets tended to show greater estimated richness than memory subsets.

About this clone itself: The antigen is not known.

V was pared by 4 bases and J by 4 bases, with 14 bases between. Germline CDR1 is SGHTA and CDR2 is FQGNSA. CDR3 size: 15 residues. Execution of the assay was at deep level. Some clones are missing from TCRdb's copy, which holds only in-frame ones; the method was immunoSEQ multiplex PCR. The data hold millions of clones, with 93% observed a single time. This chain connects TRBV7-2 to TRBJ1-5; D not resolved. The TCR was taken from a man between 18 and 29 years old in good health. Some clones in this sample may be carry-over from other donors' samples. Source material: naive CD4+ T cells from PBMCs. Subset indicated: CD45RA+ positively selected. This CDR3 is CASSWEGPLNQPQHF. The CDR3 region has the DNA TGTGCCAGCAGCTGGGAAGGGCCCCTTAATCAGCCCCAGCATTTT.